This T cell receptor (beta chain) emerged from a study of long-term antiretroviral therapy in people with HIV. Study findings and constraints: In HIV, the repertoires covered a tighter span of CDR3 lengths than in controls. There were no data on ART adherence, viral resistance or therapy changes, a gap that limits inferences about post-ART repertoire changes. Pre-ART expanded TRB clones stayed dominant throughout, though often decreasing after ART.

The CDR3 totals 15 residues. CDR1 is SGHNT, CDR2 YENEEA, per germline. With 1 base removed from V and 4 bases from J, the gap between germline ends came to 14 bases. Concerning this clone: The target antigen is unknown.

Survey-level immunoSEQ v3.0 assays were run. Only in-frame clones appear in the TCRdb table, and some are missing; sequencing was by immunoSEQ multiplex PCR. The sample yields 30,000 or so clones, 88% seen once. This sequence was found in a woman under 30 with HIV. The rearrangement links TRBV11-3 to TRBJ2-7; perhaps TRBD2 as D (7 bases). Sequenced material: unsorted PBMCs, taken 0.5 years after starting antiretroviral therapy. CDR3 nucleotides: TGTGCCAGCAGCTTAGGATCGGGGGGCGCGTACGAGCAGTACTTC. Amino acids: CASSLGSGGAYEQYF. Together with reference TRBV11-3 and TRBJ2-7, the CDR3 gives the full variable domain: EAGVVQSPRYKIIEKKQPVAFWCNPISGHNTLYWYLQNLGQGPELLIRYENEEAVDDSQLPKDRFSAERLKGVDSTLKIQPAELGDSAVYLCASSLGSGGAYEQYFGPGTRLTVT.